This TCR beta chain came from a study of blood T cell repertoires in COVID-19. On the study more broadly: Sites in the United States, Italy and Spain provided acute and convalescent COVID-19 samples. PBMCs, B-cell-depleted T cells, or T cells provided the cDNA or gDNA that made up the material.

Germline-derived CDR1 and CDR2 are SGHRS and YFSETQ. Unmatched junction bases numbered 5, after V lost 4 bases and J lost 5 bases. This CDR3 region has 16 residues. Original analysis: Amplification of reference gene primers was used by the study to estimate nucleated cell counts. The protocol was immunoSEQ multiplex PCR, while the TCRdb copy is restricted to in-frame clones and leaves out a portion. The DNA was the basis for D and trimming; V, J and clone size are from that table. The sample consists of around 190,000 clones, about 86% of them appearing once. The material sequenced was peripheral blood. The chain is built from TRBV5-1 and TRBJ2-5, with 16 bases that match TRBD2. The sequence came from a man aged 50-59 years with active or convalescent COVID-19. CDR3 sequence (DNA): TGCGCCAGCAGCAGGGGACTAGCGGGGGGGCCGGAGACCCAGTACTTC. It encodes CASSRGLAGGPETQYF.